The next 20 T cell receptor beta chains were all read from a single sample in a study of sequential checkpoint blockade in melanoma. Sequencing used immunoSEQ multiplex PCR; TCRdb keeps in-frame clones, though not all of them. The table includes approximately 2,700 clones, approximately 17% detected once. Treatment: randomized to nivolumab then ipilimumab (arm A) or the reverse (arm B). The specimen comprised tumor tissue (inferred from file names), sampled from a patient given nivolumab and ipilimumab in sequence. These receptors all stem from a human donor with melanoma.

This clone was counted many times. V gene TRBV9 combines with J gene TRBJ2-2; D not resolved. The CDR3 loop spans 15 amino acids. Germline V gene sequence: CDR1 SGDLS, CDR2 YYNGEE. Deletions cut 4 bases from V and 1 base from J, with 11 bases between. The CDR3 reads CASSPLGGNTGELFF. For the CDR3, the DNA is TGTGCCAGCAGCCCCTTAGGTGGGAACACCGGGGAGCTGTTTTTT.

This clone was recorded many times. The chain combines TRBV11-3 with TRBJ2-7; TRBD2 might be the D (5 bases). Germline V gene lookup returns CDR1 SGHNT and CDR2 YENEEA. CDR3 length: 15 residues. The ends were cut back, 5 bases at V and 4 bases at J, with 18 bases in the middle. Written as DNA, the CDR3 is TGTGCCAGCAGCGAAGAGGCCGGGAAATCTTACGAGCAGTACTTC. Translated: CASSEEAGKSYEQYF.

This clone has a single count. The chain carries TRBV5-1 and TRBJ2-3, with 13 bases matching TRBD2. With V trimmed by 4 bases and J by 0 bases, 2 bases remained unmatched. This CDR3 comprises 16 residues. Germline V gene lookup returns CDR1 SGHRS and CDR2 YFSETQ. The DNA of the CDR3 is TGCGCCAGCAGCGGACTAGCGGGGGCTAGCACAGATACGCAGTATTTT. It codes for CASSGLAGASTDTQYF. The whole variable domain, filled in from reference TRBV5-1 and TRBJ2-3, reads KAGVTQTPRYLIKTRGQQVTLSCSPISGHRSVSWYQQTPGQGLQFLFEYFSETQRNKGNFPGRFSGRQFSNSRSEMNVSTLELGDSALYLCASSGLAGASTDTQYFGPGTRLTVL.

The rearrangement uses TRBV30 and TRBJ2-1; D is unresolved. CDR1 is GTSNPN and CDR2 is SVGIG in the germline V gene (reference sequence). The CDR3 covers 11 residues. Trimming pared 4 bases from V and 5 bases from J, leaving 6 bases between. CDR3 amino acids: CAWMGNNEQFF. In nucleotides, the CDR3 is TGTGCCTGGATGGGTAACAATGAGCAGTTCTTC.

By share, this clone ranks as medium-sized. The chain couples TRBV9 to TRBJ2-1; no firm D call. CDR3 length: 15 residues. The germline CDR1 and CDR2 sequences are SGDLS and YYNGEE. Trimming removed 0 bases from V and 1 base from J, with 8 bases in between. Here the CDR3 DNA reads TGTGCCAGCAGCGTAGACAGTCCTTCCTACAATGAGCAGTTCTTC. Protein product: CASSVDSPSYNEQFF. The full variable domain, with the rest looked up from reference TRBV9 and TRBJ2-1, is DSGVTQTPKHLITATGQRVTLRCSPRSGDLSVYWYQQSLDQGLQFLIQYYNGEERAKGNILERFSAQQFPDLHSELNLSSLELGDSALYFCASSVDSPSYNEQFFGPGTRLTVL.

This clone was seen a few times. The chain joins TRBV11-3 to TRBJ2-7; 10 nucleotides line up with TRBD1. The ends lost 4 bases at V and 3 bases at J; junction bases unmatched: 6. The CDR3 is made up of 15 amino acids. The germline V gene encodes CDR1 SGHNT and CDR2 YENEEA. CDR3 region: CASSSAGQGSYEQYF. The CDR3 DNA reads TGTGCCAGCAGCTCGGCGGGACAGGGGAGCTACGAGCAGTACTTC.

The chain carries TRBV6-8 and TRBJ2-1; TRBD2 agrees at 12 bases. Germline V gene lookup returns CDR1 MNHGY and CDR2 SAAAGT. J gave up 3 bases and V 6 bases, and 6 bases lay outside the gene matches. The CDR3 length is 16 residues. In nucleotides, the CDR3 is TGTGCCAGCAGCGGACTAGCGGGATTTCGCTACAATGAGCAGTTCTTC. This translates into CASSGLAGFRYNEQFF.

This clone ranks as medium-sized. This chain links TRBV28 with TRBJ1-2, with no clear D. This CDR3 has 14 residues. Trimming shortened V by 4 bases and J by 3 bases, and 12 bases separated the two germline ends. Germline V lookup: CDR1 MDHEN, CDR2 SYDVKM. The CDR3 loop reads CASSSGGYDYGYTF. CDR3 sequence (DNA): TGTGCCAGCAGTTCCGGAGGGTATGACTATGGCTACACCTTC.

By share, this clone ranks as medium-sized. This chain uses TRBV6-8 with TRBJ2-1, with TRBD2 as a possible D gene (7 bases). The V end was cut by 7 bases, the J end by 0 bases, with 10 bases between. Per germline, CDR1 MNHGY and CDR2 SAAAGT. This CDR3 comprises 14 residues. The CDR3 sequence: CASIGGLSYNEQFF. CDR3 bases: TGTGCCAGCATCGGGGGGCTCTCCTACAATGAGCAGTTCTTC.

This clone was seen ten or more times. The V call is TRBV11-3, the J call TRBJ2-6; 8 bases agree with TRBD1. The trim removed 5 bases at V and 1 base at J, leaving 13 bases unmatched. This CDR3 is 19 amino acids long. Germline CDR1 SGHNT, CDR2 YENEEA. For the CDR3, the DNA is TGTGCCAGCAGCCAAGTTGTGGGGACAGGTCGATCTGGGGCCAACGTCCTGACTTTC. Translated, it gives CASSQVVGTGRSGANVLTF.

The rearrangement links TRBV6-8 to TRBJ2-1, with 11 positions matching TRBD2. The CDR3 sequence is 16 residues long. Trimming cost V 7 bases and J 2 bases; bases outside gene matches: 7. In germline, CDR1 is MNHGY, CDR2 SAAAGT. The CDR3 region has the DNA TGTGCCAGCATCACTAGCGGGAGAGGAACCTACAATGAGCAGTTCTTC. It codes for CASITSGRGTYNEQFF.

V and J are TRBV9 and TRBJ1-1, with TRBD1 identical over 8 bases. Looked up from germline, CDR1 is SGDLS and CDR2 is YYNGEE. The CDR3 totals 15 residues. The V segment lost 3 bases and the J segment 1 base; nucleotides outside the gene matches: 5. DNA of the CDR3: TGTGCCAGCAGCGAGGGGACAGGCGCGAACACTGAAGCTTTCTTT. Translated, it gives CASSEGTGANTEAFF.

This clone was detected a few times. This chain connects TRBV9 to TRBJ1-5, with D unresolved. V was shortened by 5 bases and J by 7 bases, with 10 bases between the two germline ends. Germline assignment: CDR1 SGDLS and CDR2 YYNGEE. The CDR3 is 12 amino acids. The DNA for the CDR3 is TGTGCCAGCAGTCCTGGACCGCAGCCCCAGCATTTT. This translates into CASSPGPQPQHF. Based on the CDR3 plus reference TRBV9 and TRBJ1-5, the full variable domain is DSGVTQTPKHLITATGQRVTLRCSPRSGDLSVYWYQQSLDQGLQFLIQYYNGEERAKGNILERFSAQQFPDLHSELNLSSLELGDSALYFCASSPGPQPQHFGDGTRLSIL.

The CDR3 reads CASNRNSNTGELFF. The CDR3 coding sequence is TGTGCCAGTAACAGGAATTCGAACACCGGGGAGCTGTTTTTT. The V gene is TRBV12-2, the J gene TRBJ2-2; TRBD1, the D gene given by the table, was not confirmed from the DNA. TRBV12-2 is labeled a pseudogene. The length of the CDR3 is 14 residues.

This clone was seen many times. The CDR3 DNA is TGTGCCACCCGGCCCGACGGGAGCAATCAGCCCCAGCATTTT. It yields the protein CATRPDGSNQPQHF. The chain joins TRBV6-8 to TRBJ1-5, with D unresolved. There are 14 residues in the CDR3. In germline, CDR1 is MNHGY, CDR2 SAAAGT. The V and J ends lost 10 bases and 1 base respectively, with 14 bases between them.

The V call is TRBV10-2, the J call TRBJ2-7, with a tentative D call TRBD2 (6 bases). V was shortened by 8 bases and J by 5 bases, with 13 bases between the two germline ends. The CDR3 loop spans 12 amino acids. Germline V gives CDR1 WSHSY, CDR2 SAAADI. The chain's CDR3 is CASSQGGDEQYF. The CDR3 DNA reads TGCGCCAGCTCCCAAGGAGGGGACGAGCAGTACTTC.

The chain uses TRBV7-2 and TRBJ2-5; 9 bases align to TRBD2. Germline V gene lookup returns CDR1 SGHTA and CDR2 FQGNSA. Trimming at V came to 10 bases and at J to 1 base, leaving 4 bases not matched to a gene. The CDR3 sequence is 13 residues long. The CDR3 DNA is TGTGCCACTAGCGGGGCAGCCCAAGAGACCCAGTACTTC. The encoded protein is CATSGAAQETQYF.

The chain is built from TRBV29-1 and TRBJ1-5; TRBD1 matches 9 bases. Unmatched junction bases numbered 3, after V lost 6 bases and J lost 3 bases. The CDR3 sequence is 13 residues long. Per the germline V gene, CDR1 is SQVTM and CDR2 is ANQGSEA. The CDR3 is CSVGQGNNQPQHF. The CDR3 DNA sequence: TGCAGCGTGGGACAGGGAAACAATCAGCCCCAGCATTTT.

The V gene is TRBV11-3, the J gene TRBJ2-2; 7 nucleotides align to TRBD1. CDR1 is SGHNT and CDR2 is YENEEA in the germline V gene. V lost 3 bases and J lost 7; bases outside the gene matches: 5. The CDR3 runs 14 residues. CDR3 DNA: TGTGCCAGCAGCTTCACAGGGGCGTTCGGGGAGCTGTTTTTT. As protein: CASSFTGAFGELFF.

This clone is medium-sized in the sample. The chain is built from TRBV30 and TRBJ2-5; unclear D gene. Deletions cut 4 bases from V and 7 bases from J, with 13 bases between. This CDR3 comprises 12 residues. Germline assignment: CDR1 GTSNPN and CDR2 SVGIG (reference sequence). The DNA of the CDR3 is TGTGCCTGGACCCACTCCCGAGGGACCCAGTACTTC. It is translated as CAWTHSRGTQYF.